This entry is about one T cell receptor beta chain. Its target antigen remains unknown. Qualities for individual bases were not recorded, and no much larger clone is one base off. The immunoSEQ Assay, a bias-controlled multiplex PCR, was used to amplify TCRbeta CDR3 regions from genomic DNA. Per the source publication's procedure: Nucleated cell counts per sample were estimated from amplification of reference gene primers within the assay. Sequence reads were collapsed and filtered to measure the absolute abundance of every unique TCRbeta CDR3 rearrangement. Productive Simpson clonality was computed per sample as the square root of Simpson's diversity index over productive rearrangements. Held by TCRdb, this immuneACCESS table contains in-frame sequences only and omits some clones. Under half of the omission traces to an unresolved V gene where checked; the cause of the rest is unknown. Clone size and the V and J calls come from that table; the DNA yielded D and trimming. The sample records over 75,000 clones, less than 85% of which are singletons. The top ten hold over 10% of the sample.

Whole blood was collected in K2EDTA tubes by collaborating institutions according to the institutions' own protocols. For TCRbeta analysis, collaborators shipped samples as frozen whole blood, isolated PBMCs, or DNA extracted from either of those sample types. The data originate from a study of blood T cell repertoires in COVID-19 (TCRdb year 2020). About the investigation overall: The collaborator samples originated in the United States, Italy and Spain and spanned the acute and convalescent phases of COVID-19. The material from the prospective study consisted of cDNA or gDNA derived from T cells, B-cell-depleted T cells, or PBMCs. Subjects who had been exposed to COVID-19, were actively infected with it, or had recovered from it provided the deeply sampled blood TCRbeta repertoires that made up the dataset. A freely available public database, intended as a resource for researchers studying the immune response to SARS-CoV-2, is where the repertoires were released. The samples were drawn from two sources: the first 160 participants of the ongoing ImmuneRACE study, and 1,000 to 1,500 subjects contributed by 6 global collaborators. Nearly every sample came with metadata listing a de-identified subject ID, COVID-19 status, age in years and sex. Where available, HLA class I and class II types were taken from metadata supplied by the sample provider and were not determined by assay-based typing.

Study-wide findings and limitations: The amount of clinical and demographic metadata varied by source and participant and was provided uncurated.

A distance of 6 bases separates the germline ends of V and J, which lose 0 bases and 6 bases respectively. CDR1 and CDR2 are drawn from the germline V gene (reference sequence): GTSNPN, SVGIG. The CDR3 starts with the cysteine, ends with the phenylalanine, and has 12 residues. Only the CDR3 part of the read is kept: 36 bases, read in frame from the first base. This clonotype was obtained from a human donor in a cohort sampled during active COVID-19. Sequencing was performed on peripheral blood. The receptor chain draws on TRBV30 and TRBJ1-5; no D gene is confidently identified. The CDR3 region reads CAWSVPGQPQHF. The DNA sequence is TGTGCCTGGAGTGTACCGGGTCAGCCCCAGCATTTT.